Below are 4 T cell receptor beta chains sequenced from a single sample in a study of blood T cell repertoires in COVID-19. Sequencing used immunoSEQ multiplex PCR; TCRdb keeps in-frame clones, though not all of them. The top ten clones hold approximately 7.2% of a sample with some 300,000 clones, about nine tenths of them seen once. Sequenced material: peripheral blood. All receptors derive from a woman aged 30 to 39 who had recovered from COVID-19.

In this sample, this clone turned up once. The V call is TRBV18, the J call TRBJ1-4, with D maybe TRBD1 (5 bases). Germline V CDR1 and CDR2: KGHSH, LQKENI. CDR3 length: 14 residues. V was pared by 4 bases and J by 2 bases, with 8 bases between. This CDR3 is CASSRGSTNEKLFF. The CDR3 coding sequence is TGTGCCAGCTCACGGGGCTCCACTAATGAAAAACTGTTTTTT.

The genes are TRBV2 and TRBJ2-7, with D possibly matching TRBD1 (5 bases). This CDR3 is 13 amino acids long. The germline CDR1 and CDR2 sequences are SNHLY and FYNNEI. V was pared by 6 bases and J by 7 bases, with 16 bases between. CDR3 amino acids: CASSLQGEGEQYF. The CDR3 DNA reads as TGTGCCAGCAGCCTCCAGGGTGAAGGGGAGCAGTACTTC.

The V and J genes are TRBV5-6 and TRBJ2-7, with D perhaps TRBD1 (5 bases). This CDR3 region has 13 residues. CDR1 is SGHDT, CDR2 YYEEEE, per germline. V dropped 4 bases and J dropped 2 bases, with 10 bases sitting between them. CDR3 in amino acids: CASSPTDTYEQYF. The CDR3 region has the DNA TGTGCCAGCAGCCCGACGGACACCTACGAGCAGTACTTC.

The chain links TRBV7-2 to TRBJ1-1; weak D call: TRBD1 (5 bases). V lost 2 bases and J lost 10, with 17 bases in between. Looked up from germline, CDR1 is SGHTA and CDR2 is FQGNSA. The CDR3 is made up of 14 amino acids. CDR3: CASSLTYGLGGAFF. The CDR3 nucleotides read TGTGCCAGCAGCTTAACCTACGGGCTGGGGGGAGCTTTCTTT.